Shown below are 10 T cell receptor beta chains from a single sample sequenced in a study of technical replicates of blood from several donors. Here immunoSEQ multiplex PCR was the method, and the copy in TCRdb shows in-frame clones only, minus some. The sample includes around 68,000 clones, about nine tenths seen only once; the top ten take around 0.34%. Sequences were obtained from T cells isolated from PBMCs. These receptors were taken from a human donor in good health. Some clones in this sample may be carry-over from other donors' samples.

This clone was detected only a few times. This chain joins TRBV2 and TRBJ1-1; 8 positions match TRBD1. The J segment lost 2 bases and the V segment lost 6 bases, leaving 2 bases of the junction unmatched. The CDR3 is 13 amino acids. Germline-derived CDR1 and CDR2 are SNHLY and FYNNEI. CDR3 in DNA: TGTGCCAGCAGGGGACAGGTTAACACTGAAGCTTTCTTT. This translates into CASRGQVNTEAFF.

On this clone: The sample contains more than one DNA sequence encoding this CDR3. The chain carries TRBV5-1 and TRBJ1-1; D unclear. V shed 0 bases and J shed 2 bases, with 8 bases lying between them. The CDR3 loop spans 14 amino acids. From germline, CDR1 is SGHRS and CDR2 YFSETQ. The CDR3 DNA reads as TGCGCCAGCAGCTTGGCCCCAGGTAACACTGAAGCTTTCTTT. Translated, it gives CASSLAPGNTEAFF.

This chain joins TRBV7-9 and TRBJ2-2; TRBD1 aligns across 7 bases. The length of the CDR3 is 15 residues. Germline lookup yields CDR1 SEHNR and CDR2 FQNEAQ (reference sequence). V trimming: 7 bases; J trimming: 5 bases; junction bases outside the gene matches: 10. CDR3: CASTIGGGRTGELFF. The CDR3 bases are TGTGCCAGCACCATAGGGGGCGGTAGAACCGGGGAGCTGTTTTTT.

The chain is built from TRBV7-9 and TRBJ2-5; 7 bases match TRBD1. The germline CDR1 and CDR2 sequences are SEHNR and FQNEAQ (reference sequence). The CDR3 runs 16 residues. Unmatched junction bases numbered 11, after V lost 4 bases and J lost 3 bases. As DNA, the CDR3 is TGTGCCAGCAGCTCCAGGCGTGGCGGACAGGAAGAGACCCAGTACTTC. Protein product: CASSSRRGGQEETQYF. Supplemented by reference TRBV7-9 and TRBJ2-5, the full variable domain reads DTGVSQNPRHKITKRGQNVTFRCDPISEHNRLYWYRQTLGQGPEFLTYFQNEAQLEKSRLLSDRFSAERPKGSFSTLEIQRTEQGDSAMYLCASSSRRGGQEETQYFGPGTRLLVL.

This rearrangement joins TRBV29-1 to TRBJ2-7; D is uncertain. Trimming took off 8 bases at V and 0 bases at J, with 11 bases between the two ends. Per the germline V gene, CDR1 is SQVTM and CDR2 is ANQGSEA. CDR3 size: 12 residues. The CDR3 here is CSLRSFSYEQYF. For the CDR3, the DNA is TGCAGCCTTAGGAGTTTCTCCTACGAGCAGTACTTC.

The J gene is TRBJ1-1, the V gene TRBV28; possible D gene TRBD1, 5 bases. The CDR3 totals 15 residues. In germline, CDR1 is MDHEN, CDR2 SYDVKM. V was trimmed by 5 bases and J by 2 bases, leaving 15 bases between them. CDR3 sequence: CASSDPGGANTEAFF. CDR3 in DNA: TGTGCCAGCAGTGATCCCGGCGGGGCCAACACTGAAGCTTTCTTT.

The chain joins TRBV4-1 to TRBJ2-1; the D gene is possibly TRBD2 (6 bases). CDR1 is MGHRA and CDR2 is YSYEKL in the germline V gene. There are 16 residues in the CDR3. The ends were cut back, 0 bases at V and 6 bases at J, with 15 bases in the middle. The CDR3 DNA follows: TGCGCCAGCAGCCAAGATACGGGGGAGCTCGGCAATGAGCAGTTCTTC. This encodes CASSQDTGELGNEQFF.

This clone was found once. CDR3 sequence reads: CASSPLGLALNTGELFF. In DNA form, the CDR3 reads TGTGCCAGCAGCCCTCTCGGACTAGCGCTTAACACCGGGGAGCTGTTTTTT. The J gene is TRBJ2-2, the V gene TRBV4-2, with 9 bases aligning to TRBD2. Germline lookup yields CDR1 LGHNA and CDR2 YNFKEQ. The CDR3 extends over 17 amino acids. The V gene end was trimmed by 4 bases and the J gene end by 2 bases; junction bases not matched to a gene: 8.

This sequence joins TRBV29-1 and TRBJ2-3, with a weak D call TRBD2 (5 bases). The V gene lost 6 bases and the J gene lost 4 bases, with 8 bases spanning the gap. Germline V gene sequence: CDR1 SQVTM, CDR2 ANQGSEA. The CDR3 runs 11 residues. The chain's CDR3 is CSVEESDTQYF. The CDR3 nucleotides are TGCAGCGTGGAGGAGTCAGATACGCAGTATTTT.

The rearrangement links TRBV18 to TRBJ2-1; 7 bases fit TRBD2. The V and J ends lost 3 bases and 7 bases, in that order; junction bases with no gene match: 9. The CDR3 is 15 amino acids. Looked up from germline, CDR1 is KGHSH and CDR2 is LQKENI. For the CDR3, the DNA is TGTGCCAGCTCACCTCCGCCAGCGGGGTATAATGAGCAGTTCTTC. Translated, it gives CASSPPPAGYNEQFF.